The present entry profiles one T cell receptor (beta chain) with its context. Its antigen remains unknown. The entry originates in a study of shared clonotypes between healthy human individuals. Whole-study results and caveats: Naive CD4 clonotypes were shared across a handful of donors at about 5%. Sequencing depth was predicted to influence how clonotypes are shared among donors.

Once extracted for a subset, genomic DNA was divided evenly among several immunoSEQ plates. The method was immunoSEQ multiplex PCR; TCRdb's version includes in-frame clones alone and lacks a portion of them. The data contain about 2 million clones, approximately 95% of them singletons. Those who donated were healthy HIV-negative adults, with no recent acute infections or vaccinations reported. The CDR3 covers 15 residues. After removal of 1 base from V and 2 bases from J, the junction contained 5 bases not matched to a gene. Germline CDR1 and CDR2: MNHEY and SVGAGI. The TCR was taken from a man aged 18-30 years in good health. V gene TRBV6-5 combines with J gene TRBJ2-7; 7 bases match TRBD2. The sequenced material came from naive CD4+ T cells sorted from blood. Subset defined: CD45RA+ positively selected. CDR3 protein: CASSYYPSGTYEQYF. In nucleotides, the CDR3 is TGTGCCAGCAGTTACTACCCTAGCGGTACCTACGAGCAGTACTTC.